This T cell receptor beta chain was documented in a study of T cells in Graves' hyperthyroidism and ophthalmopathy. Notes on the study in general: Patients with ophthalmopathy were separated from those with stable hyperthyroidism by a 13 V-J model. Most thyroid clonotypes expanded above 0.001 were also detected in blood.

This clonotype has a single count. Its antigen remains unidentified. The TCR beta CDR3 regions underwent amplification using RNA transcripts as the source. The HTBI primer set served for first-round RT-PCR of the TCR CDR3. TCRdb reprocessed the multiplex PCR reads via MiXCR and lists one record per CDR3 protein. The sample yields a few hundred thousand distinct CDR3 sequences, 15% to 17% seen once. In patients aged 18 to 65, hyperthyroidism was newly diagnosed, with duration under 2 months. Diagnoses used clinical symptoms, serum thyroxine and TRAb, thyroid ultrasound and orbital computed tomography. Trimming took 8 bases from V and 2 from J, leaving 25 bases between them. The germline V gene encodes CDR1 LGHNA and CDR2 YNFKEQ. The CDR3 contains 17 residues.

The sequence was collected from a woman aged 18 to 35 with Graves' hyperthyroidism that later progressed to Graves' ophthalmopathy. The sequencing sample was made of blood. The J gene is TRBJ2-7, the V gene TRBV4-2; no firm D call. The CDR3 DNA reads as TGTGCCAGCGCCCCTCTAACGGGCGTCTCAAAAACCTACGAGCAGTACTTC. Its translation: CASAPLTGVSKTYEQYF.